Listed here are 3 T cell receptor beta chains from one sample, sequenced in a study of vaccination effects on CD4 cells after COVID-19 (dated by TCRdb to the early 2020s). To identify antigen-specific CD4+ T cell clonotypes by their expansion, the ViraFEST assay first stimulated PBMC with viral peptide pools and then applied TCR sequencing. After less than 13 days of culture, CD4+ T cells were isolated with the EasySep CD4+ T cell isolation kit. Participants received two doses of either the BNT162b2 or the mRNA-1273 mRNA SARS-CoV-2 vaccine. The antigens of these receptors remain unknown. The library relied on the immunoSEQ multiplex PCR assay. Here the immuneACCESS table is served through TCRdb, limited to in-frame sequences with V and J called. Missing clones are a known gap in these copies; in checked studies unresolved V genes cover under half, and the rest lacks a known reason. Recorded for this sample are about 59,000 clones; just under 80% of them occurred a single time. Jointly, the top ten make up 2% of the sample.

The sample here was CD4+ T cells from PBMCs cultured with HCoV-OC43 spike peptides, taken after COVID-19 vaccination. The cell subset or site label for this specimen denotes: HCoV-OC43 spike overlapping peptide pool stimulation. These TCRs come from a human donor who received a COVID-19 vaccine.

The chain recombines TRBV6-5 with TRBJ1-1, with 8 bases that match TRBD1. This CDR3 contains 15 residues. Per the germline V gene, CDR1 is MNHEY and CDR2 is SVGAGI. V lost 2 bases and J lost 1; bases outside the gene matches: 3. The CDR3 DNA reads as TGTGCCAGCAGTTACCATACAGGGGGGAACACTGAAGCTTTCTTT. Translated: CASSYHTGGNTEAFF.

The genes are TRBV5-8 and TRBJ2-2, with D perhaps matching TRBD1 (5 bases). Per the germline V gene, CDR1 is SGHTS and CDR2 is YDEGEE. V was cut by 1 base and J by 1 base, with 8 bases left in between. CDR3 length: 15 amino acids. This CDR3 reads CASSLWTLNTGELFF. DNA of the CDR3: TGTGCCAGCAGCTTGTGGACATTGAACACCGGGGAGCTGTTTTTT.

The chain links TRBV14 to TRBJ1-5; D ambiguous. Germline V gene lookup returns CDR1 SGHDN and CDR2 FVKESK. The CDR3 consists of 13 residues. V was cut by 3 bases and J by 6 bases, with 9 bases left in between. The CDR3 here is CASSQGLGQPQHF. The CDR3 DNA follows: TGTGCCAGCAGCCAGGGGTTGGGTCAGCCCCAGCATTTT.